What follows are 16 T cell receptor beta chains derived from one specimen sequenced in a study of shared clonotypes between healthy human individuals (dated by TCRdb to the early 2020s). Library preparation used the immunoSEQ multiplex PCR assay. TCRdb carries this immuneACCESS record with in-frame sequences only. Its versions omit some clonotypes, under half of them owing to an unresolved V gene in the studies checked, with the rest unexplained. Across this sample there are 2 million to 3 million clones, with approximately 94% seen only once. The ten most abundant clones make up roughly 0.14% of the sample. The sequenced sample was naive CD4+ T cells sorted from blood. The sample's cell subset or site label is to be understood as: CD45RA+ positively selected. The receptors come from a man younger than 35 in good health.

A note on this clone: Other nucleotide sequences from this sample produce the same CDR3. The CDR3 bases are TGTGCCAGCAGTCCAGGGCCCCACGAGCAGTACTTC. Residues: CASSPGPHEQYF. The chain combines TRBV6-5 with TRBJ2-7; weak D call: TRBD1 (5 bases). The CDR3 length is 12 residues. The V gene lost 5 bases and the J gene lost 5 bases, with 10 bases spanning the gap. CDR1 is MNHEY and CDR2 is SVGAGI in the germline V gene.

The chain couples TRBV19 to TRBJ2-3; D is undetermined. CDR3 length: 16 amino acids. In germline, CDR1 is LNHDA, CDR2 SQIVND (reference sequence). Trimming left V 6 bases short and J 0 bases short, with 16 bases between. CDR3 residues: CASRKRAAPSTDTQYF. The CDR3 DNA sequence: TGTGCCAGTAGGAAACGAGCAGCCCCTAGCACAGATACGCAGTATTTT.

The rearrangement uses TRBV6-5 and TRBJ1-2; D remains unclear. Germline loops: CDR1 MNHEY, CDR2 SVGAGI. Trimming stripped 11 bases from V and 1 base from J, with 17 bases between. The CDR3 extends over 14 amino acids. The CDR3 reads CAARSTADNYGYTF. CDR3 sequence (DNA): TGTGCCGCCCGTTCCACCGCAGATAACTATGGCTACACCTTC.

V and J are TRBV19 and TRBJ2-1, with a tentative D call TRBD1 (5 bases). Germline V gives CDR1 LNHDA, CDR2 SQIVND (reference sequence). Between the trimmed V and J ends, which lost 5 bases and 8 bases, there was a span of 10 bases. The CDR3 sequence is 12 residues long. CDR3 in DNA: TGTGCCAGTAGTGCCAGGGTGGATGAGCAGTTCTTC. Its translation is CASSARVDEQFF.

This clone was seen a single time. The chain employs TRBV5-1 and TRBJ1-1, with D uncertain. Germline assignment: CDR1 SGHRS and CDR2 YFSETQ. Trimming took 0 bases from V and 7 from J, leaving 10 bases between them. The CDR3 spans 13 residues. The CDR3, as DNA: TGCGCCAGCAGCTTGGATGGGCTTTTTGAAGCTTTCTTT. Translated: CASSLDGLFEAFF.

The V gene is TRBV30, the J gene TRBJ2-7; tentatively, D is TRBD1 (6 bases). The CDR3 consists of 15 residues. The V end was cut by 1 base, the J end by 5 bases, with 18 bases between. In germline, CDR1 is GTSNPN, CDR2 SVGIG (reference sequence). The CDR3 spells CAWSAGDTTSHEQYF. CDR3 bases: TGTGCCTGGAGTGCCGGGGACACCACCTCACACGAGCAGTACTTC.

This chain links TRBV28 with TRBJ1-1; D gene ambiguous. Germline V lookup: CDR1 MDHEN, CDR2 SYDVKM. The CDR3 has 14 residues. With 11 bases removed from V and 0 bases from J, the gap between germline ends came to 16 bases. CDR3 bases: TGTGCCGCCCGATATGTGGGAATGAACACTGAAGCTTTCTTT. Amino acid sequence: CAARYVGMNTEAFF. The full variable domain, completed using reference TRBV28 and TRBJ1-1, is DVKVTQSSRYLVKRTGEKVFLECVQDMDHENMFWYRQDPGLGLRLIYFSYDVKMKEKGDIPEGYSVSREKKERFSLILESASTNQTSMYLCAARYVGMNTEAFFGQGTRLTVV.

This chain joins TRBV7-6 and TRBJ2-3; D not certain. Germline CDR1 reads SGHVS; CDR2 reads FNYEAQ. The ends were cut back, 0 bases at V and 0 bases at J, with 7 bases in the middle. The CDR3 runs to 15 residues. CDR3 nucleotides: TGTGCCAGCAGCTTAGCGGAAACTAGCACAGATACGCAGTATTTT. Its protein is CASSLAETSTDTQYF.

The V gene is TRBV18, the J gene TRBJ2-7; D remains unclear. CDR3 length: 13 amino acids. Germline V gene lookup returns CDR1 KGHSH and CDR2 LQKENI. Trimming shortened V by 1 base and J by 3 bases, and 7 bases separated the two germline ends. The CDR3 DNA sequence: TGTGCCAGCTCACCACATCCGGTCTACGAGCAGTACTTC. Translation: CASSPHPVYEQYF.

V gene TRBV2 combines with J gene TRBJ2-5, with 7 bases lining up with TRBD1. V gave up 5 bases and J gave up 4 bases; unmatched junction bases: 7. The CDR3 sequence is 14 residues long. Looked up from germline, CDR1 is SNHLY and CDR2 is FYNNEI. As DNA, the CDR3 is TGTGCCAGCAGTAATTCCGGGACAGCAGAGACCCAGTACTTC. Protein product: CASSNSGTAETQYF.

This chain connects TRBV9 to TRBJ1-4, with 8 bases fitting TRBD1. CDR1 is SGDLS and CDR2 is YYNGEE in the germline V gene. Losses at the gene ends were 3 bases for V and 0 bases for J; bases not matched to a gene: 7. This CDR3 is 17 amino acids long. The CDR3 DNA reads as TGTGCCAGCAGCGAGAGGACAGGGACCACAACTAATGAAAAACTGTTTTTT. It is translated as CASSERTGTTTNEKLFF.

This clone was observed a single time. This CDR3 reads CASSQIGTENEKLFF. Written as DNA, the CDR3 is TGCGCCAGCAGCCAAATTGGGACAGAAAATGAAAAACTGTTTTTT. The V call is TRBV4-1, the J call TRBJ1-4, with 7 bases aligning to TRBD1. Germline V gives CDR1 MGHRA, CDR2 YSYEKL. The ends lost 2 bases at V and 5 bases at J; junction bases unmatched: 5. The CDR3 loop spans 15 amino acids.

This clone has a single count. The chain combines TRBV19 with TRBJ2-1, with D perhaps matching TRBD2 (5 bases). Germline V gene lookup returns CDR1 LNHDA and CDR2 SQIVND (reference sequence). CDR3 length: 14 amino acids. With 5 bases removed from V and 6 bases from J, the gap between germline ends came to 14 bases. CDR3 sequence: CASSLRGSGNEQFF. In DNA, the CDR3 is TGTGCCAGTAGTCTCCGGGGAAGCGGCAATGAGCAGTTCTTC. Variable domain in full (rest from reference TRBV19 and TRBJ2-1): DGGITQSPKYLFRKEGQNVTLSCEQNLNHDAMYWYRQDPGQGLRLIYYSQIVNDFQKGDIAEGYSVSREKKESFPLTVTSAQKNPTAFYLCASSLRGSGNEQFFGPGTRLTVL.

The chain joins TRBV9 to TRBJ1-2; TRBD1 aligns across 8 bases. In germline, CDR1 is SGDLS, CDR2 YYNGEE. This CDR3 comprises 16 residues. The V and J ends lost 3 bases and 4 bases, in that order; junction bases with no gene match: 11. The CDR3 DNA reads TGTGCCAGCAGCGCACACGACGCAGGGGGCCGCTATGGCTACACCTTC. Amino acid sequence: CASSAHDAGGRYGYTF.

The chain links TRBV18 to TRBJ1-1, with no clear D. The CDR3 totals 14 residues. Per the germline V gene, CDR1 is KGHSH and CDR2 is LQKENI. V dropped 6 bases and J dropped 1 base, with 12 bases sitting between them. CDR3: CASSPKDWNTEAFF. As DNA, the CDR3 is TGTGCCAGCTCCCCTAAAGACTGGAACACTGAAGCTTTCTTT.

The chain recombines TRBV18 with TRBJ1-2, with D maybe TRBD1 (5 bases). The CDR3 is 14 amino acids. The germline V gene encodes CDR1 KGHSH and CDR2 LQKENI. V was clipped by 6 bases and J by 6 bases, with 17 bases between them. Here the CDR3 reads CASSPGVQSNGYTF. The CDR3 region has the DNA TGTGCCAGCTCCCCGGGGGTACAGTCGAATGGCTACACCTTC.